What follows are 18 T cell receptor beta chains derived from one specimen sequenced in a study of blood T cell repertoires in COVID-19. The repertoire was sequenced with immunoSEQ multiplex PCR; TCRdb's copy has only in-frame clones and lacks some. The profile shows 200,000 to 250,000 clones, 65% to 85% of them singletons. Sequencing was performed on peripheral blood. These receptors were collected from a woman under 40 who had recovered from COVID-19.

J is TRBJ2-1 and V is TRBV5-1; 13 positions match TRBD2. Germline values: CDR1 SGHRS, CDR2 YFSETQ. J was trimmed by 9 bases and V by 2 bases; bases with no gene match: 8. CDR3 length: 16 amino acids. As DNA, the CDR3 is TGCGCCAGCAGCTTATCCACTAGCGGGAGGGTGAGTGAGCAGTTCTTC. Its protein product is CASSLSTSGRVSEQFF. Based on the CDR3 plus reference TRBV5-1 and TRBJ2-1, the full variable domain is KAGVTQTPRYLIKTRGQQVTLSCSPISGHRSVSWYQQTPGQGLQFLFEYFSETQRNKGNFPGRFSGRQFSNSRSEMNVSTLELGDSALYLCASSLSTSGRVSEQFFGPGTRLTVL.

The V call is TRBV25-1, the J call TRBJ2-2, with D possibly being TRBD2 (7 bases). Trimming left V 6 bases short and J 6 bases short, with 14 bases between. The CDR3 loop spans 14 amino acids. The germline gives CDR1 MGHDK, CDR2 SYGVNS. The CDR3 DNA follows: TGTGCCAGCAGGAGGGGGGGCTTCTCCGGGGAGCTGTTTTTT. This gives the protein CASRRGGFSGELFF.

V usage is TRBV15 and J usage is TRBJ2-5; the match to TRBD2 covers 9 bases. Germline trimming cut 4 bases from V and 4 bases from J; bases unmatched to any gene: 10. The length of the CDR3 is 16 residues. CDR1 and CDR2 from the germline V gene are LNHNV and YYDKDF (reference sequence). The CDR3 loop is CATSIDTSGYRETQYF. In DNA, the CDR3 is TGTGCCACCAGCATTGATACTAGCGGGTATAGAGAGACCCAGTACTTC.

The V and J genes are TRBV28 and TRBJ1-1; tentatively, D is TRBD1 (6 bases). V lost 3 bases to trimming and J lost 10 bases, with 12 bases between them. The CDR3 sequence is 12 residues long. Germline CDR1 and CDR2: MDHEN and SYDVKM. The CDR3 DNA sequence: TGTGCCAGCAGTTTGGTACAGGGCAGAGCTTTCTTT. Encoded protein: CASSLVQGRAFF.

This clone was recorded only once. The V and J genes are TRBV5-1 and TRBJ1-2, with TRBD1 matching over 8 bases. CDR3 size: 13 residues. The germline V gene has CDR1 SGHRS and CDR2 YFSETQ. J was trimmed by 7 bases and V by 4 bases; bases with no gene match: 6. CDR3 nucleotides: TGCGCCAGCAGCGCCGGACAGGGAGGTGGCTACACCTTC. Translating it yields CASSAGQGGGYTF. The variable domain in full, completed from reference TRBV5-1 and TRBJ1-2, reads KAGVTQTPRYLIKTRGQQVTLSCSPISGHRSVSWYQQTPGQGLQFLFEYFSETQRNKGNFPGRFSGRQFSNSRSEMNVSTLELGDSALYLCASSAGQGGGYTFGSGTRLTVV.

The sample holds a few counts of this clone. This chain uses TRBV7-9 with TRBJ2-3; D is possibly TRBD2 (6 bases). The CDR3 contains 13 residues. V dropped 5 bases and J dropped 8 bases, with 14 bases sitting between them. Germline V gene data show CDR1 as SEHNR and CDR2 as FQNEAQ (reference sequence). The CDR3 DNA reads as TGTGCCAGCAGCCTTGCGGGGCACGCTACGCAGTATTTT. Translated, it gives CASSLAGHATQYF.

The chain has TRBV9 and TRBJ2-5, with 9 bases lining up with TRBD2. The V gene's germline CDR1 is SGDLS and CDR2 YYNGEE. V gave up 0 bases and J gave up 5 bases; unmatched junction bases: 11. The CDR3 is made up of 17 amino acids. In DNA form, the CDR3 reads TGTGCCAGCAGCGTAGGTGTAGCGGGAGATTTTGAGGAGACCCAGTACTTC. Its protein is CASSVGVAGDFEETQYF.

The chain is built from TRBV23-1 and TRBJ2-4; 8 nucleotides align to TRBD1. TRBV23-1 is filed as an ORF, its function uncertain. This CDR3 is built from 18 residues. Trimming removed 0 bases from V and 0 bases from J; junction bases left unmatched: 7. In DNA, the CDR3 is TGCGCCAGCAGTCAATCGAACGCAGGACAGGGAGCCAAAAACATTCAGTACTTC. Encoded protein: CASSQSNAGQGAKNIQYF.

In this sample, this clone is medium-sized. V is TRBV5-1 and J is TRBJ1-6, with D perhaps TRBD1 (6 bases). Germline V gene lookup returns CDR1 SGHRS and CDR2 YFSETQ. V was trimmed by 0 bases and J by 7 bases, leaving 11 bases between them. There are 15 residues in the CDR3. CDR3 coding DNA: TGCGCCAGCAGCTTGGATAATCAGGGGAATTCACCCCTCCACTTT. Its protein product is CASSLDNQGNSPLHF.

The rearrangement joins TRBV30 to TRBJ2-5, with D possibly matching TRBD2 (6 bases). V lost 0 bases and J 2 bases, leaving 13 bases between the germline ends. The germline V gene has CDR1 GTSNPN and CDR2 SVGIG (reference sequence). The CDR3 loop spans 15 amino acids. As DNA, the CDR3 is TGTGCCTGGAGTGTACGGGACTGGTATCAAGAGACCCAGTACTTC. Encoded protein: CAWSVRDWYQETQYF.

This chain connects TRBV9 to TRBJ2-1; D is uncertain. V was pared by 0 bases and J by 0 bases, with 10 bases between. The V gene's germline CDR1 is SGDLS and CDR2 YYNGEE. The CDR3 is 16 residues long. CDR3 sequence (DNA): TGTGCCAGCAGCGTAGAACCCCCTAACTCCTACAATGAGCAGTTCTTC. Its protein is CASSVEPPNSYNEQFF.

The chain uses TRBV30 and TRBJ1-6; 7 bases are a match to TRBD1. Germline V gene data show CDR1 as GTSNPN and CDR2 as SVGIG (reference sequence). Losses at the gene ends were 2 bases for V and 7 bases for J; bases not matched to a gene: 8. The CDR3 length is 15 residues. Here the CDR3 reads CAWSLDRASNSPLHF. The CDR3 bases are TGTGCCTGGAGTCTCGACAGGGCCTCAAATTCACCCCTCCACTTT.

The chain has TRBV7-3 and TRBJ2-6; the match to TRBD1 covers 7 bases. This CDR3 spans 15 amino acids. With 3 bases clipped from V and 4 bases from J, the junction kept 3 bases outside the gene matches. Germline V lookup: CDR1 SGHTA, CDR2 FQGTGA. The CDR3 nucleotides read TGTGCCAGCAGCTTTCAGGGGGAAGGGGCCAACGTCCTGACTTTC. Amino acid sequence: CASSFQGEGANVLTF.

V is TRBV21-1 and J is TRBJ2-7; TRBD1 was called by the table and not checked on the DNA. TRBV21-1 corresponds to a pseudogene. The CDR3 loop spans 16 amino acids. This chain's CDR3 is CASSKRLQTGDDEQYF. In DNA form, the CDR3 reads TGTGCCAGCAGCAAACGCCTCCAAACAGGGGACGACGAGCAGTACTTC.

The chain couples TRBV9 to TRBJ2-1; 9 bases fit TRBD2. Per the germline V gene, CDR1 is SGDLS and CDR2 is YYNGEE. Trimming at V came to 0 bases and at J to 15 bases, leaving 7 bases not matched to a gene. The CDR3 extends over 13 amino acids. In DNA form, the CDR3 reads TGTGCCAGCAGCGTAGGCGGGAGGGAATTAATGTTCTTC. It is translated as CASSVGGRELMFF.

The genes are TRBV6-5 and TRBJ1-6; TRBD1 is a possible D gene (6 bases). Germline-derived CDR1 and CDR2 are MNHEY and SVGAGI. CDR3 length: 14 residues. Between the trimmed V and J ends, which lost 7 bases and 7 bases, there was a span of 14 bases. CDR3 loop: CASTVTGVNSPLHF. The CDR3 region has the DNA TGTGCCAGCACAGTGACAGGAGTCAATTCACCCCTCCACTTT.

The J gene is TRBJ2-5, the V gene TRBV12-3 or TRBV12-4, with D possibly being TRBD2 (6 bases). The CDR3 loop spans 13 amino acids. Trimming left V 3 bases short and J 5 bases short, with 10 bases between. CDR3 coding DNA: TGTGCCAGCAGTTTGGGCAGCGGGGAGACCCAGTACTTC. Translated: CASSLGSGETQYF.

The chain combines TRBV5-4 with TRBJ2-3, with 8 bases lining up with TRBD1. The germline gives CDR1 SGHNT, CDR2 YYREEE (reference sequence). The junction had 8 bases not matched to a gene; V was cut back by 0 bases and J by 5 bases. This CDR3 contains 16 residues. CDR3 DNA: TGTGCCAGCAGCTTGGCTGGCAGGGGGCCTAAAGATACGCAGTATTTT. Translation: CASSLAGRGPKDTQYF.